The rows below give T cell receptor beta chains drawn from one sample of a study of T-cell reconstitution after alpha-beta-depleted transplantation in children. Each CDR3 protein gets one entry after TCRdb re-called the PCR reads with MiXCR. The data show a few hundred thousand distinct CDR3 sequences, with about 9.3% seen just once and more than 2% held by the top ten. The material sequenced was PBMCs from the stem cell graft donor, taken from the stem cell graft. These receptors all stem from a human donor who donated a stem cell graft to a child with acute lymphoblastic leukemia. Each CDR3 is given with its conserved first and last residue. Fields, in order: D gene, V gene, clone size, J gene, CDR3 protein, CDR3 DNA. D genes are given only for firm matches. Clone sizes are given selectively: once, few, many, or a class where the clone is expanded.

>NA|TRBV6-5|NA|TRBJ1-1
CASSYRRGAGRTEAFF
TGTGCCAGCAGTTACAGGAGGGGTGCCGGACGAACTGAAGCTTTCTTT
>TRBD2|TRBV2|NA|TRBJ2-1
CASSEAGTSGRNEQFF
TGTGCCAGCAGTGAAGCCGGGACTAGCGGGAGGAACGAGCAGTTCTTC
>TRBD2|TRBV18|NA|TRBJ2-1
CASSPPISGTSYNEQFF
TGTGCCAGCTCACCACCGATTAGCGGGACATCCTACAATGAGCAGTTCTTC
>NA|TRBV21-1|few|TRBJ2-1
CAKGPHSYNEQFF
TGTGCCAAAGGACCCCACAGCTACAATGAGCAGTTCTTC
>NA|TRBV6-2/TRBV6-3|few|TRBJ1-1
CASSYVRGGTEAFF
TGTGCCAGCAGTTACGTTCGGGGTGGGACTGAAGCTTTCTTT
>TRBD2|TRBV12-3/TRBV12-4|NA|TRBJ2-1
CASSLMAGGNYNEQFF
TGTGCCAGCAGTTTAATGGCGGGGGGGAACTACAATGAGCAGTTCTTC
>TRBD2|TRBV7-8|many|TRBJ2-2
CASSPGGTGELFF
TGTGCCAGCAGCCCGGGGGGCACCGGGGAGCTGTTTTTT
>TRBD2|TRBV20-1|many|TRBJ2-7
CSARDSSGKYEQYF
TGCAGTGCTAGAGATTCTAGCGGGAAATACGAGCAGTACTTC
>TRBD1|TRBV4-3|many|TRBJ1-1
CASSQGQGYTEAFF
TGCGCCAGCAGCCAGGGACAGGGTTATACTGAAGCTTTCTTT
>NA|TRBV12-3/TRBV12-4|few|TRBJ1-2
CASSLAGTGYTF
TGTGCCAGCAGTTTAGCAGGGACCGGCTACACCTTC
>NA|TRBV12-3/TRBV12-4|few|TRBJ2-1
CASKERAGDNEQFF
TGTGCCAGCAAGGAGAGGGCAGGCGACAATGAGCAGTTCTTC
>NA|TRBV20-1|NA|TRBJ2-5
CSAPPTGRGETQYF
TGCAGTGCTCCCCCGACAGGGCGGGGAGAGACCCAGTACTTC
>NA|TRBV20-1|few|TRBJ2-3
CSVRPRVKDTQYF
TGCAGTGTCCGCCCCAGGGTAAAAGATACGCAGTATTTT
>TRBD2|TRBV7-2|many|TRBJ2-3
CASSSGLAWYTDTQYF
TGTGCCAGCAGCTCTGGACTAGCTTGGTACACAGATACGCAGTATTTT
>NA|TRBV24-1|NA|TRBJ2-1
CATSDNRAGADNEQFF
TGTGCCACCAGTGACAACAGGGCCGGGGCGGACAATGAGCAGTTCTTC
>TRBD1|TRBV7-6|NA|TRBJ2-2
CASSPETGPGELFF
TGTGCCAGCAGCCCCGAGACAGGGCCCGGGGAGCTGTTTTTT
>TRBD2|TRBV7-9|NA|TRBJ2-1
CASSPLGLAVLFEQFF
TGTGCCAGCAGCCCTCTTGGACTAGCAGTGCTGTTTGAGCAGTTCTTC
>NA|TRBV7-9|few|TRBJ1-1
CASSSAWTVRNTEAFF
TGTGCCAGCAGCTCGGCATGGACAGTCCGCAACACTGAAGCTTTCTTT
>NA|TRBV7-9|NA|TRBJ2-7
CASSTRENGEQYF
TGTGCCAGCAGCACCCGGGAGAACGGCGAGCAGTACTTC
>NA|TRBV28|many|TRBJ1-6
CASRRGGSSYNSPLHF
TGTGCCAGCAGGCGGGGGGGAAGCTCCTATAATTCACCCCTCCACTTT
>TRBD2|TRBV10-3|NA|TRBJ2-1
CAISEGQLLSGGFYNEQFF
TGTGCCATCAGTGAGGGGCAGCTTTTGAGCGGGGGGTTCTACAATGAGCAGTTCTTC
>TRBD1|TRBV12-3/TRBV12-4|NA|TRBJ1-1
CASSLATGAAEAFF
TGTGCCAGCAGTTTGGCCACAGGGGCGGCTGAAGCTTTCTTT
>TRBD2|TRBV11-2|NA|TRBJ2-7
CASSPLRPASGRGNEQYF
TGTGCCAGCAGCCCCCTTCGTCCGGCTAGCGGGAGAGGGAACGAGCAGTACTTC
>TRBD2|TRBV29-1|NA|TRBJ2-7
CSVEAGDYQSYEQYF
TGCAGCGTTGAAGCCGGGGACTATCAATCCTACGAGCAGTACTTC
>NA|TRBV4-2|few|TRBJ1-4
CASSQDWGLGEKLFF
TGTGCCAGCAGCCAAGACTGGGGGTTAGGTGAAAAACTGTTTTTT
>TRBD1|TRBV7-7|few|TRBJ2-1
CAIRREGASYNEQFF
TGTGCTATCCGCCGTGAGGGGGCTTCCTACAATGAGCAGTTCTTC
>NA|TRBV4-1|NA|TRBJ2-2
CASSRSRTGTQNTGELFF
TGCGCCAGCAGCCGGTCCCGAACCGGGACGCAGAACACCGGGGAGCTGTTTTTT